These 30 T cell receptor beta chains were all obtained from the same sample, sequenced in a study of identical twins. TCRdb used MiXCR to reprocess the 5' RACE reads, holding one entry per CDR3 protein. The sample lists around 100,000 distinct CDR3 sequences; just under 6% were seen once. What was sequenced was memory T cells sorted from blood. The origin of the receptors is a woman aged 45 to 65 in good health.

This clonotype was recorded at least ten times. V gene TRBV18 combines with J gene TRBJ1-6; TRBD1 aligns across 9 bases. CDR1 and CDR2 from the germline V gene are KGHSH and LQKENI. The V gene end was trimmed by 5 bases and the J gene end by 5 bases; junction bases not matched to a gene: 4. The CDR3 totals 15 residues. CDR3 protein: CASSVDRGDNSPLHF. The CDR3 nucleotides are TGTGCCAGCTCAGTGGACAGGGGCGATAATTCACCCCTCCACTTT. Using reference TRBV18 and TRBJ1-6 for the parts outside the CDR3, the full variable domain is NAGVMQNPRHLVRRRGQEARLRCSPMKGHSHVYWYRQLPEEGLKFMVYLQKENIIDESGMPKERFSAEFPKEGPSILRIQQVVRGDSAAYFCASSVDRGDNSPLHFGNGTRLTVT.

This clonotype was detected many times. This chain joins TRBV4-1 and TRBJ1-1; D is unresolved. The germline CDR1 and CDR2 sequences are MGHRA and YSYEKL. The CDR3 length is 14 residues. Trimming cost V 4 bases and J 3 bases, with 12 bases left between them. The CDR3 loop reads CASSPLGGYTEAFF. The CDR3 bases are TGCGCCAGCAGCCCTTTGGGAGGGTACACTGAAGCTTTCTTT.

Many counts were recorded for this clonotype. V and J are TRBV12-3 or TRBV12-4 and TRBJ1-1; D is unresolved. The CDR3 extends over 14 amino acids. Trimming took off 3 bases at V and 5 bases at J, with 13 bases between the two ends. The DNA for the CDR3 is TGTGCCAGCAGTTTCTCGGGCTATCTGACTGAAGCTTTCTTT. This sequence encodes CASSFSGYLTEAFF.

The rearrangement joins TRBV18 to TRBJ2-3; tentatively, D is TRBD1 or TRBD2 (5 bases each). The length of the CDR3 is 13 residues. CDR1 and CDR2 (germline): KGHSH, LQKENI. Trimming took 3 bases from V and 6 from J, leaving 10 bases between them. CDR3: CASSPRDGDTQYF. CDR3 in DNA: TGTGCCAGCTCACCTCGGGACGGCGATACGCAGTATTTT.

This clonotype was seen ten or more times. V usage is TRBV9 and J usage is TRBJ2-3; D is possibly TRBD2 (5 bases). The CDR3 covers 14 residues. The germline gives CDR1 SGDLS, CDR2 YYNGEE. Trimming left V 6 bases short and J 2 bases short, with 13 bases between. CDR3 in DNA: TGTGCCAGCACTGCCGGGAACCCCACAGATACGCAGTATTTT. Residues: CASTAGNPTDTQYF.

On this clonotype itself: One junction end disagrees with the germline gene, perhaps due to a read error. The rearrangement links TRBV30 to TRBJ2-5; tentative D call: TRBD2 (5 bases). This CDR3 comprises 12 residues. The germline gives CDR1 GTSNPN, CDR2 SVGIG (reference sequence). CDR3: CARRRSGETQYF. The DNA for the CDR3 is TGTGCCCGGAGAAGATCGGGGGAGACCCAGTACTTC.

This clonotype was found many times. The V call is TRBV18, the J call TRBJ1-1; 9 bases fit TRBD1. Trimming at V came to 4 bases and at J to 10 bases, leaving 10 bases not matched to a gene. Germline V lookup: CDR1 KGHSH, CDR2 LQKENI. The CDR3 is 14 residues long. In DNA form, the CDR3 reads TGTGCCAGCTCACTTCAAAACAGGGGGCAGGTAGCTTTCTTT. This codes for CASSLQNRGQVAFF. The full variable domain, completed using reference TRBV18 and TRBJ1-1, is NAGVMQNPRHLVRRRGQEARLRCSPMKGHSHVYWYRQLPEEGLKFMVYLQKENIIDESGMPKERFSAEFPKEGPSILRIQQVVRGDSAAYFCASSLQNRGQVAFFGQGTRLTVV.

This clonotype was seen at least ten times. This CDR3 is CASRRTGVESSTEAFF. CDR3 nucleotides: TGCGCCAGCAGACGAACAGGGGTTGAGAGTAGCACTGAAGCTTTCTTT. J is TRBJ1-1 and V is TRBV5-1; 7 bases align to TRBD1. There are 16 residues in the CDR3. After removal of 5 bases from V and 4 bases from J, the junction contained 14 bases not matched to a gene. Germline values: CDR1 SGHRS, CDR2 YFSETQ.

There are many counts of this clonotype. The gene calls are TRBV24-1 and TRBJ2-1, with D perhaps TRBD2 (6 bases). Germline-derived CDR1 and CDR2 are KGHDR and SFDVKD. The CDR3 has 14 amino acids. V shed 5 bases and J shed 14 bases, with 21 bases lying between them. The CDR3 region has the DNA TGTGCCACCAGTGGAACGGGAGCCTTGAGCTCAGAGTTCTTC. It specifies CATSGTGALSSEFF.

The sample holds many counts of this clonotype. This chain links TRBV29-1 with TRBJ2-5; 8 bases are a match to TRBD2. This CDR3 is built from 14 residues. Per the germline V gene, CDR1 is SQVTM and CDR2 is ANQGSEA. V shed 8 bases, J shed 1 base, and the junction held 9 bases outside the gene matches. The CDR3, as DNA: TGCAGCACCCCGGGACTAGGGGGCCAAGAGACCCAGTACTTC. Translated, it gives CSTPGLGGQETQYF.

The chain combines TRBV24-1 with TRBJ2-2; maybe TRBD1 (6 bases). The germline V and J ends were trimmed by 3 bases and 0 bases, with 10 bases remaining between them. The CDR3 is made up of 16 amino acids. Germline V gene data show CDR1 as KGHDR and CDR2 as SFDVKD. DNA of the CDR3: TGTGCCACCAGTGATCTGGGACACTCGAACACCGGGGAGCTGTTTTTT. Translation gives CATSDLGHSNTGELFF.

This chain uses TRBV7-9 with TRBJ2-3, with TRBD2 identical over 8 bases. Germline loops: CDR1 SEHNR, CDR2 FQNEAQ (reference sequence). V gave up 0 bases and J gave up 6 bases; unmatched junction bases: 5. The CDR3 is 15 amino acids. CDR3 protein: CASSLATSGSDTQYF. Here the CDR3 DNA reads TGTGCCAGCAGCTTAGCGACAAGCGGGAGTGATACGCAGTATTTT.

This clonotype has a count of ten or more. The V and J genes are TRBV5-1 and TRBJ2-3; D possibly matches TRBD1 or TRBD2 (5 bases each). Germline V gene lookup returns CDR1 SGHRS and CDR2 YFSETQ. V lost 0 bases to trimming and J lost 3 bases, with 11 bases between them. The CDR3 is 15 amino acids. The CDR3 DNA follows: TGCGCCAGCAGCTTGGGGGACGTAGGAACAGATACGCAGTATTTT. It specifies CASSLGDVGTDTQYF.

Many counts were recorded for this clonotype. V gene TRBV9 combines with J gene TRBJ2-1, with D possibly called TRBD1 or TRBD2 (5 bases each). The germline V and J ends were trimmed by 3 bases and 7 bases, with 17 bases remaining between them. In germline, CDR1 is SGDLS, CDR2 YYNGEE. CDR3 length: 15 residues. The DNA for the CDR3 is TGTGCCAGCAGCGAGGGGAGCTTAGGCGGGAATGAGCAGTTCTTC. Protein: CASSEGSLGGNEQFF.

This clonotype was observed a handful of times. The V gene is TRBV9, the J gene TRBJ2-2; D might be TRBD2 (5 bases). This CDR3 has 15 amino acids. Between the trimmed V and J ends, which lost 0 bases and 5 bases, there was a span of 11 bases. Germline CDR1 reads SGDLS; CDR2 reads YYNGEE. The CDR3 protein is CASSVDARLTGELFF. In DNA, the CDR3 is TGTGCCAGCAGCGTAGATGCGAGACTAACCGGGGAGCTGTTTTTT. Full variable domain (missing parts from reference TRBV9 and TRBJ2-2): DSGVTQTPKHLITATGQRVTLRCSPRSGDLSVYWYQQSLDQGLQFLIQYYNGEERAKGNILERFSAQQFPDLHSELNLSSLELGDSALYFCASSVDARLTGELFFGEGSRLTVL.

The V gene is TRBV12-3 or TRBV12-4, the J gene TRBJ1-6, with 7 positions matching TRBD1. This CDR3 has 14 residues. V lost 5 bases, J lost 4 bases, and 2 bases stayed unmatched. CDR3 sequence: CASSPGQYNSPLHF. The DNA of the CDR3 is TGTGCCAGCAGTCCGGGACAGTATAATTCACCCCTCCACTTT.

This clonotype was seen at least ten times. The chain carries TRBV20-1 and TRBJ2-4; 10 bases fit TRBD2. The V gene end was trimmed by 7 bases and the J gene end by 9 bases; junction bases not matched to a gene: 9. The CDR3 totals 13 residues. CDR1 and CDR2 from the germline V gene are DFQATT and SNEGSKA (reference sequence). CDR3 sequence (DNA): TGCAGTGGGACTAGCGGACTAGTAGGCATTCAGTACTTC. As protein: CSGTSGLVGIQYF.

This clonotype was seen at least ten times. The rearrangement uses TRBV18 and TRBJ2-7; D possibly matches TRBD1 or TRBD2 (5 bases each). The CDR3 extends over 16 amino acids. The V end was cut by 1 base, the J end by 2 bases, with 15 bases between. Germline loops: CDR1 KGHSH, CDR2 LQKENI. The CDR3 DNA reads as TGTGCCAGCTCACCACTCTCTGGGACGGCTACCTACGAGCAGTACTTC. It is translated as CASSPLSGTATYEQYF.

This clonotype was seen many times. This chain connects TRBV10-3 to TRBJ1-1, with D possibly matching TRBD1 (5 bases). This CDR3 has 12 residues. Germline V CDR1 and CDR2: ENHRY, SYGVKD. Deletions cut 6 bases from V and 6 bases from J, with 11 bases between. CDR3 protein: CAIRGTGSEAFF. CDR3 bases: TGTGCCATCAGGGGTACAGGTTCTGAAGCTTTCTTT.

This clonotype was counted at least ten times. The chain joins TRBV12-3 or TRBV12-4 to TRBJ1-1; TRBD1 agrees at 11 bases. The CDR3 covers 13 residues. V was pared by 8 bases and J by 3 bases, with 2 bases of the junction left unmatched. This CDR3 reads CASADRGHTEAFF. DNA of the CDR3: TGTGCCAGCGCGGACAGGGGGCACACTGAAGCTTTCTTT.

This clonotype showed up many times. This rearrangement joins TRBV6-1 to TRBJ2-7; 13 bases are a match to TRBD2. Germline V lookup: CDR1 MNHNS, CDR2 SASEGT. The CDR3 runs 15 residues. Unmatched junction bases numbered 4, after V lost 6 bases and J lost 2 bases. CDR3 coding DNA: TGTGCCAGCAGGCTCACTAGCGGGAGGGCCTACGAGCAGTACGTC. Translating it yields CASRLTSGRAYEQYV.

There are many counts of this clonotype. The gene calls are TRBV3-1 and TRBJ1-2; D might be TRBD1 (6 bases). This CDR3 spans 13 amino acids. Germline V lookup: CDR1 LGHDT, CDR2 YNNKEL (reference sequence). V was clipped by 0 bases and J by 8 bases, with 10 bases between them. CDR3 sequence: CASSQDAGEGYTF. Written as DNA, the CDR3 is TGTGCCAGCAGCCAAGATGCAGGGGAAGGCTACACCTTC. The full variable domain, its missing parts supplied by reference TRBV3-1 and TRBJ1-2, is DTAVSQTPKYLVTQMGNDKSIKCEQNLGHDTMYWYKQDSKKFLKIMFSYNNKELIINETVPNRFSPKSPDKAHLNLHINSLELGDSAVYFCASSQDAGEGYTFGSGTRLTVV.

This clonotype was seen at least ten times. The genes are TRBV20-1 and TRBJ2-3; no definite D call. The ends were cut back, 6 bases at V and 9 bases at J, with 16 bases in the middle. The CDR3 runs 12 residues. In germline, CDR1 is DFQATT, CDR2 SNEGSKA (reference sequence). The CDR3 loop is CSAFVSSVTQYF. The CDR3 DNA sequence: TGCAGTGCGTTCGTGAGTTCGGTGACGCAGTATTTT.

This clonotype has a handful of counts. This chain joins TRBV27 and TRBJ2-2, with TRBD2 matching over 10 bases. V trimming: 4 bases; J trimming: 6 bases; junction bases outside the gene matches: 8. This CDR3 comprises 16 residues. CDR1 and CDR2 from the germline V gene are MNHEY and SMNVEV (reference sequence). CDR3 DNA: TGTGCCAGCAGTTCATCGCTAGCGGGAGCAGCCGGGGAGCTGTTTTTT. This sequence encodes CASSSSLAGAAGELFF.

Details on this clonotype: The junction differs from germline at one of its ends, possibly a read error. CDR3 coding DNA: TGCAGTGCTAGTACTAGCGGGAGGGCCCCAACCTTC. This translates into CSASTSGRAPTF. The J gene is TRBJ2-7, the V gene TRBV20-1; 13 positions agree with TRBD2. The CDR3 sequence is 12 residues long. The V gene's germline CDR1 is DFQATT and CDR2 SNEGSKA (reference sequence).

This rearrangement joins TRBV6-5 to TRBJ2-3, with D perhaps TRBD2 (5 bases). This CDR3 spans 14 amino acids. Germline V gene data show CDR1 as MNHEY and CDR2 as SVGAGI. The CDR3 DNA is TGTGCTAGTCGGGGTAGGCCTAGCACAGATACGCAGTATTTT. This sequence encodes CASRGRPSTDTQYF.

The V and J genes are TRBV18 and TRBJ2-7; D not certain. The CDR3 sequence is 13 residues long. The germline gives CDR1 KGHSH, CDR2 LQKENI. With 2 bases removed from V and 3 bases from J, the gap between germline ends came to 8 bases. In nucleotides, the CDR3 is TGTGCCAGCTCACCAAGGCAGATCTACGAGCAGTACTTC. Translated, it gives CASSPRQIYEQYF.

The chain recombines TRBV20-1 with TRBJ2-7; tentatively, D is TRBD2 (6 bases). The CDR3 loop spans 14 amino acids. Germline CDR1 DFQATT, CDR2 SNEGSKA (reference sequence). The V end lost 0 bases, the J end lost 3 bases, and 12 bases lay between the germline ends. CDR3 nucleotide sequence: TGCAGTGCTAGAGACGGGGGACCTAACTACGAGCAGTACTTC. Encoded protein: CSARDGGPNYEQYF.

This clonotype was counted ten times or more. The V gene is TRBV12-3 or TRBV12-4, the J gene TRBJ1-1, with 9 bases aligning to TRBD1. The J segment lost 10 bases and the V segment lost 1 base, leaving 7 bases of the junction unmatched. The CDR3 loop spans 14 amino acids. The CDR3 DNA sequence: TGTGCCAGCAGTTTAGGCCGGGACAGGGTCTTAGCTTTCTTT. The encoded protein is CASSLGRDRVLAFF.

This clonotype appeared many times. The chain's CDR3 is CSARLPSGSTDTQYF. Written as DNA, the CDR3 is TGCAGTGCTAGATTACCTAGCGGGAGCACAGATACGCAGTATTTT. The chain has TRBV20-1 and TRBJ2-3, with 8 bases aligning to TRBD2. From germline, CDR1 is DFQATT and CDR2 SNEGSKA (reference sequence). J lost 0 bases, V lost 2 bases, and 4 bases had no gene match. The CDR3 extends over 15 amino acids.